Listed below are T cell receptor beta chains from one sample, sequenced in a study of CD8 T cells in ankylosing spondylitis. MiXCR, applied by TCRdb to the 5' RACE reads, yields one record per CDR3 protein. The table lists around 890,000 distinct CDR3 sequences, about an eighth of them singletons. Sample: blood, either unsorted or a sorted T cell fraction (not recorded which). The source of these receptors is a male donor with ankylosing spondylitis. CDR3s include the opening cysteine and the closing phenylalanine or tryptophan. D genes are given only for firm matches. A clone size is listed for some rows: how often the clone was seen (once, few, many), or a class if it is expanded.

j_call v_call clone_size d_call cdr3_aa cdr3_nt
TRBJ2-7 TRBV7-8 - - CASSLVGPLYEQYF TGTGCCAGCAGCTTAGTCGGCCCGCTCTACGAGCAGTACTTC
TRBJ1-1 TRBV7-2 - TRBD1 CASSPVSGTGFPAFF TGTGCCAGCAGCCCGGTCTCCGGGACAGGGTTCCCAGCTTTCTTT
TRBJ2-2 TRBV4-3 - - CASSQENMNTGELFF TGCGCCAGCAGCCAAGAGAATATGAACACCGGGGAGCTGTTTTTT
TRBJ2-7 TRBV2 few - CASSDESAGYEQYF TGTGCCAGCAGTGATGAGTCAGCAGGCTACGAGCAGTACTTC
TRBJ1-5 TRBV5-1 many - CASSLENPGQPQHF TGCGCCAGCAGCTTGGAGAATCCGGGGCAGCCCCAGCATTTT
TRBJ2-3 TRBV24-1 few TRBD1 CATGDRGSPTDTQYF TGTGCCACCGGGGACAGGGGGAGTCCCACAGATACGCAGTATTTT
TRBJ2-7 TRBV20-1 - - CSADSSSYEQYF TGCAGCGCCGACAGTAGCTCCTACGAGCAGTACTTC
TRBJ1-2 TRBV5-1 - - CASSFSREVGYTF TGCGCCAGCAGCTTTTCCAGGGAGGTCGGCTACACCTTC
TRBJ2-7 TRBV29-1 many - CSVLFGSYEQYF TGCAGCGTTTTGTTCGGTTCCTACGAGCAGTACTTC
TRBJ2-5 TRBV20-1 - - CSAREGGGGWETQYF TGCAGTGCTAGAGAGGGGGGCGGTGGATGGGAGACCCAGTACTTC